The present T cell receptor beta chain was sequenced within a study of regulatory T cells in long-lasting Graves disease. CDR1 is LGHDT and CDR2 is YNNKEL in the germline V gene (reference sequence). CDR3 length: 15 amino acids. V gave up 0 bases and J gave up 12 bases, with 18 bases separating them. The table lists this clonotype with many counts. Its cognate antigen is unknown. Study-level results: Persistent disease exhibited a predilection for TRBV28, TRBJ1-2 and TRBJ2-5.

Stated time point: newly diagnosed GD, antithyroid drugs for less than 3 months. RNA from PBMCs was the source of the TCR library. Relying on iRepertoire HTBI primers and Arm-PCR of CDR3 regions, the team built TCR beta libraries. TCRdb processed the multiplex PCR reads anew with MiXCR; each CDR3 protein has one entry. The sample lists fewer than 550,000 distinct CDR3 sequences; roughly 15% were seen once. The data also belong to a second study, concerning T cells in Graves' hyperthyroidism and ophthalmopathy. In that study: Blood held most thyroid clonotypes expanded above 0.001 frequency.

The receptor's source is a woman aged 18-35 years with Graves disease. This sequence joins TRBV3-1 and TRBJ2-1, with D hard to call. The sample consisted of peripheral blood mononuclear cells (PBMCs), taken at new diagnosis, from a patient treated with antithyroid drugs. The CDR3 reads CASSQEFLGLWGQFF. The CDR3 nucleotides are TGTGCCAGCAGCCAAGAATTCCTAGGGTTGTGGGGGCAGTTCTTC.